The 29 T cell receptor beta chains below were found in one sample sequenced in a study of human T cells and chemical hapten exposure. Time point reported: patch test 3, about 24 weeks after DPC sensitization. Noted treatment: therapeutic diphenylcyclopropenone sensitization with weekly scalp DPC. TCRdb recomputed calls from the RACE reads with MiXCR, one row per CDR3 protein. The sample yields more than 85,000 distinct CDR3 sequences, roughly a third seen once. Sequenced here: whole blood, sampled in connection with sensitization to the hapten diphenylcyclopropenone (DPC). The source of these receptors is a man aged 35 to 55 with alopecia areata. Some clones in this sample may be carry-over from other donors' samples.

The rearrangement links TRBV2 to TRBJ2-5; D is unclear. Looked up from germline, CDR1 is SNHLY and CDR2 is FYNNEI. The CDR3 loop spans 13 amino acids. V was clipped by 1 base and J by 3 bases, with 6 bases between them. CDR3 in DNA: TGTGCCAGCAGTGAAGGGATAAAAGAGACCCAGTACTTC. Encoded protein: CASSEGIKETQYF.

Ten or more counts support this clonotype. This chain links TRBV7-2 with TRBJ2-1; 11 bases are shared with TRBD2. There are 15 residues in the CDR3. The V gene end was trimmed by 6 bases and the J gene end by 9 bases; junction bases not matched to a gene: 10. CDR1 is SGHTA and CDR2 is FQGNSA in the germline V gene. DNA of the CDR3: TGTGCCAGCAGTACTAGCGGGGGTGGTGGGTTTGAGCAGTTCTTC. As protein: CASSTSGGGGFEQFF.

The chain is built from TRBV11-2 and TRBJ2-4; D call uncertain. V was shortened by 3 bases and J by 1 base, with 25 bases between the two germline ends. CDR3 length: 20 residues. Germline V CDR1 and CDR2: SGHAT, FQNNGV. As DNA, the CDR3 is TGTGCCAGCAGCTTGTTTACTGGCGTTAAGGGAAATAAGGCCAAAAACATTCAGTACTTC. It encodes CASSLFTGVKGNKAKNIQYF.

V is TRBV2 and J is TRBJ1-5; D perhaps matches TRBD1 (5 bases). CDR3 size: 13 residues. V lost 2 bases to trimming and J lost 4 bases, with 6 bases between them. Germline V gene lookup returns CDR1 SNHLY and CDR2 FYNNEI. The CDR3 nucleotides are TGTGCCAGCAGTGAAACAGGTAATCAGCCCCAGCATTTT. It yields the protein CASSETGNQPQHF.

J is TRBJ1-2 and V is TRBV12-3 or TRBV12-4, with a weak D call TRBD1 (5 bases). Trimming removed 3 bases at V and 4 bases at J, with 12 bases between. The CDR3 is 14 residues long. The CDR3: CASSLAGRIYGYTF. CDR3 nucleotides: TGTGCCAGCAGTTTGGCAGGGCGGATCTATGGCTACACCTTC.

The rearrangement uses TRBV4-1 and TRBJ2-5, with 9 bases identical to TRBD2. The CDR3 sequence is 15 residues long. Germline-derived CDR1 and CDR2 are MGHRA and YSYEKL. V trimming: 3 bases; J trimming: 2 bases; junction bases outside the gene matches: 4. CDR3 residues: CASSQPSGVQETQYF. CDR3 bases: TGCGCCAGCAGCCAGCCTAGCGGGGTACAAGAGACCCAGTACTTC.

This clonotype was seen ten or more times. The chain links TRBV20-1 to TRBJ2-7; D possibly corresponds to TRBD2 (5 bases). Trimming pared 1 base from V and 4 bases from J, leaving 17 bases between. Germline V gene sequence: CDR1 DFQATT, CDR2 SNEGSKA (reference sequence). The CDR3 extends over 15 amino acids. The CDR3 DNA reads TGCAGTGCTAGAGGGGGAGACTCAGAGCCATACGAGCAGTACGTC. The encoded protein is CSARGGDSEPYEQYV.

This chain joins TRBV10-3 and TRBJ2-7; D is perhaps TRBD1 or TRBD2 (5 bases each). The germline V gene encodes CDR1 ENHRY and CDR2 SYGVKD. CDR3 length: 15 amino acids. Trimming took off 3 bases at V and 3 bases at J, with 15 bases between the two ends. For the CDR3, the DNA is TGTGCCATCAGTGACCCGGGGCAGGGCGGCTACGAGCAGTACGTC. Protein: CAISDPGQGGYEQYV.

This clonotype came up a few times. V and J are TRBV7-6 and TRBJ2-3; tentatively, D is TRBD1 or TRBD2 (5 bases each). There are 14 residues in the CDR3. Per germline, CDR1 SGHVS and CDR2 FNYEAQ. V lost 4 bases and J lost 3, with 11 bases in between. CDR3 DNA: TGTGCCAGCAGCTGGCAGGGAGTAACAGATACGCAGTATTTT. Its translation: CASSWQGVTDTQYF.

The chain carries TRBV28 and TRBJ1-1; 7 bases align to TRBD1. Per the germline V gene, CDR1 is MDHEN and CDR2 is SYDVKM. The CDR3 loop spans 14 amino acids. V shed 5 bases, J shed 0 bases, and the junction held 3 bases outside the gene matches. CDR3 in amino acids: CASSITGVNTEAFF. CDR3 nucleotides: TGTGCCAGCAGTATCACAGGGGTGAACACTGAAGCTTTCTTT.

The chain employs TRBV29-1 and TRBJ2-1, with 7 bases that match TRBD2. The CDR3 extends over 13 amino acids. J gave up 4 bases and V 7 bases, and 7 bases lay outside the gene matches. Germline V gene data show CDR1 as SQVTM and CDR2 as ANQGSEA. CDR3 amino acids: CSALAGLYNEQFF. CDR3 DNA: TGCAGCGCTTTAGCGGGCTTATACAATGAGCAGTTCTTC.

This chain links TRBV27 with TRBJ2-7; D unclear. Trimming stripped 5 bases from V and 2 bases from J, with 13 bases between. Germline V gives CDR1 MNHEY, CDR2 SMNVEV (reference sequence). The CDR3 extends over 14 amino acids. DNA of the CDR3: TGTGCCAGCAGTCTGAGAGACACCACCTACGAGCAGTACTTC. Encoded protein: CASSLRDTTYEQYF.

The chain is built from TRBV15 and TRBJ2-5; the match to TRBD2 covers 7 bases. Germline-derived CDR1 and CDR2 are LNHNV and YYDKDF (reference sequence). Trimming removed 0 bases from V and 5 bases from J; junction bases left unmatched: 12. The CDR3 loop spans 17 amino acids. The CDR3 region has the DNA TGTGCCACCAGCAGAGATCGGGGAGGGGCGGCCCGGGAGACCCAGTACTTC. It specifies CATSRDRGGAARETQYF.

This clonotype was found a few times. The chain couples TRBV19 to TRBJ2-6; 7 nucleotides agree with TRBD1. The CDR3 totals 17 residues. Germline CDR1 is LNHDA and CDR2 is SQIVND (reference sequence). V lost 5 bases to trimming and J lost 0 bases; unmatched junction nucleotides: 7. The chain's CDR3 is CASSARDSRSGANVLTF. The DNA for the CDR3 is TGTGCCAGTAGTGCAAGGGACAGCCGCTCTGGGGCCAACGTCCTGACTTTC.

V gene TRBV29-1 combines with J gene TRBJ2-2; TRBD2 aligns across 8 bases. Trimming took 4 bases from V and 2 from J; bases not matched to a gene: 9. The CDR3 is 16 amino acids. The germline V gene has CDR1 SQVTM and CDR2 ANQGSEA. CDR3 coding DNA: TGCAGCGTTGGGGGCTCTAGCGGGCCTAACACCGGGGAGCTGTTTTTT. Its protein product is CSVGGSSGPNTGELFF.

J is TRBJ1-1 and V is TRBV29-1; D gene uncertain. The V and J ends lost 4 bases and 5 bases respectively, with 11 bases between them. Germline loops: CDR1 SQVTM, CDR2 ANQGSEA. The CDR3 loop spans 12 amino acids. In DNA, the CDR3 is TGCAGCGTTGCTTCTAGGGCTACTGAAGCTTTCTTT. Amino acids: CSVASRATEAFF.

The chain recombines TRBV7-9 with TRBJ2-3; D assignment may be TRBD1 or TRBD2 (5 bases each). V was trimmed by 0 bases and J by 6 bases, leaving 13 bases between them. This CDR3 spans 15 amino acids. Per germline, CDR1 SEHNR and CDR2 FQNEAQ (reference sequence). CDR3 coding DNA: TGTGCCAGCAGCTTAGCATCCGGGACCCGGGATACGCAGTATTTT. Protein sequence: CASSLASGTRDTQYF.

This rearrangement joins TRBV20-1 to TRBJ2-6; no reliable D call. Trimming took 2 bases from V and 0 from J, leaving 17 bases between them. This CDR3 is 18 amino acids long. CDR1 is DFQATT, CDR2 SNEGSKA, per germline (reference sequence). For the CDR3, the DNA is TGCAGTGCTAGACCCACAGAAGCGCCTAGCTCTGGGGCCAACGTCCTGACTTTC. Amino acid sequence: CSARPTEAPSSGANVLTF.

This chain uses TRBV6-5 with TRBJ1-4, with a tentative D call TRBD1 (5 bases). The CDR3 is 16 amino acids. V gave up 2 bases and J gave up 0 bases, with 10 bases separating them. Per the germline V gene, CDR1 is MNHEY and CDR2 is SVGAGI. DNA for the CDR3: TGTGCCAGCAGTTACCTGCAGGGTCCAACTAATGAAAAACTGTTTTTT. Translating gives CASSYLQGPTNEKLFF.

The sample holds a few counts of this clonotype. This chain joins TRBV9 and TRBJ1-6; D gene unclear. Germline V CDR1 and CDR2: SGDLS, YYNGEE. CDR3 length equals 15 residues. Trimming took off 0 bases at V and 10 bases at J, with 14 bases between the two ends. DNA for the CDR3: TGTGCCAGCAGCGTAGTCGGTAGTCGGGAATCACCCCTCCACTTT. Translating gives CASSVVGSRESPLHF.

The chain carries TRBV5-4 and TRBJ1-4, with a tentative D call TRBD1 (6 bases). Trimming took 4 bases from V and 1 from J, leaving 8 bases between them. The CDR3 runs to 14 residues. Looked up from germline, CDR1 is SGHNT and CDR2 is YYREEE (reference sequence). The CDR3 region is CASSKQGTNEKLFF. In DNA form, the CDR3 reads TGTGCCAGCAGCAAACAGGGAACTAATGAAAAACTGTTTTTT.

This clonotype was seen a few times. This sequence joins TRBV18 and TRBJ2-3; D is uncertain. Germline loops: CDR1 KGHSH, CDR2 LQKENI. The CDR3 runs 16 residues. V lost 3 bases to trimming and J lost 4 bases, with 17 bases between them. Here the CDR3 reads CASSPEGRSRSDTQYF. CDR3 bases: TGTGCCAGCTCACCGGAAGGACGGTCGAGGTCAGATACGCAGTATTTT.

The chain's CDR3 is CSARGGIDHMPQHF. The CDR3 nucleotides read TGCAGTGCTAGAGGGGGAATCGACCATATGCCCCAGCATTTT. The chain employs TRBV20-1 and TRBJ1-5, with D unclear. This CDR3 has 14 amino acids. CDR1 and CDR2 from the germline V gene are DFQATT and SNEGSKA (reference sequence). V was clipped by 1 base and J by 9 bases, with 16 bases between them.

CDR3 nucleotides: TGCGCCAGCAGCCAAGCACGGACTAGCGGGAGAGGGGCGGGCTCTGGGGCCAACGTCCTGACTTTC. Translating it yields CASSQARTSGRGAGSGANVLTF. The chain has TRBV4-3 and TRBJ2-6, with 13 bases aligning to TRBD2. The germline V gene encodes CDR1 LGHNA and CDR2 YSLEER. Losses at the gene ends were 1 base for V and 0 bases for J; bases not matched to a gene: 12. This CDR3 is 22 amino acids long.

CDR3 bases: TGTGCCAGCAGCTCAACGGGGCGGAATCAGCCCCAGCATTTT. This codes for CASSSTGRNQPQHF. The V gene is TRBV7-2, the J gene TRBJ1-5, with D possibly being TRBD1 (5 bases). The CDR3 is 14 amino acids. The V and J ends lost 4 bases and 4 bases respectively, with 11 bases between them. The germline gives CDR1 SGHTA, CDR2 FQGNSA.

V gene TRBV6-2 or TRBV6-3 combines with J gene TRBJ1-5; possibly TRBD1 for D (5 bases). V dropped 2 bases and J dropped 1 base, with 9 bases sitting between them. The CDR3 is 15 residues long. Germline V CDR1 and CDR2: MNHEY, SVGEGT. CDR3 sequence: CASSYGTLSNQPQHF. CDR3 in DNA: TGTGCCAGCAGTTACGGGACCCTAAGCAATCAGCCCCAGCATTTT.

This sequence joins TRBV6-6 and TRBJ2-5; perhaps TRBD2 as D (6 bases). Germline V gives CDR1 MNHNY, CDR2 SVGAGI (reference sequence). V was clipped by 8 bases and J by 2 bases, with 15 bases between them. The CDR3 is 14 amino acids. In DNA, the CDR3 is TGTGCCAGCGGGGGGTCAGTCGCTCAAGAGACCCAGTACTTC. Its translation is CASGGSVAQETQYF.

This clonotype was seen only a few times. The chain combines TRBV11-1 with TRBJ2-7; a possible D gene is TRBD1 (6 bases). The V gene lost 4 bases and the J gene lost 2 bases, with 15 bases spanning the gap. This CDR3 is built from 15 residues. Germline V gives CDR1 SGHAT, CDR2 FQDESV (reference sequence). The CDR3 DNA is TGTGCCAGCAGCTCCCCAGGGGACCCCCCCTACGAGCAGTACTTC. This translates into CASSSPGDPPYEQYF.

This clonotype appeared a few times. J is TRBJ2-2 and V is TRBV11-2; 8 bases align to TRBD2. The trim removed 5 bases at V and 4 bases at J, leaving 9 bases unmatched. The germline CDR1 and CDR2 sequences are SGHAT and FQNNGV. The CDR3 extends over 16 amino acids. CDR3 DNA sequence: TGTGCCAGCAGCCTGTGGGGACTAGGGTTCACCGGGGAGCTGTTTTTT. Protein product: CASSLWGLGFTGELFF. Complete variable domain (other parts from reference TRBV11-2 and TRBJ2-2): EAGVAQSPRYKIIEKRQSVAFWCNPISGHATLYWYQQILGQGPKLLIQFQNNGVVDDSQLPKDRFSAERLKGVDSTLKIQPAKLEDSAVYLCASSLWGLGFTGELFFGEGSRLTVL.